Described below is a single T cell receptor beta chain sequence and its context. Clones were sequenced by immunoSEQ multiplex PCR, and TCRdb holds only the in-frame ones, with some missing. The data show hundreds of thousands of clones, 70% to 90% seen once. CDR1 and CDR2 from the germline V gene are MDHEN and SYDVKM. The trim removed 5 bases at V and 7 bases at J, leaving 18 bases unmatched. The CDR3 extends over 18 amino acids. These data come from a study of blood T cell repertoires in COVID-19. Study details: The United States, Italy and Spain provided the acute and convalescent COVID-19 samples.

Participants' reported clinical history set cohort assignment. The clonotype comes from a woman aged 60-75 years in a cohort exposed to, infected with or recovered from COVID-19 (not recorded which). This chain links TRBV28 with TRBJ2-1; TRBD2 matches at 9 bases. The sample was PBMCs or T cells enriched from blood (not recorded which). CDR3 residues: CASSPITGRLAVLNEQFF. For the CDR3, the DNA is TGTGCCAGCAGTCCAATTACCGGCAGACTAGCGGTACTGAATGAGCAGTTCTTC.